This T cell receptor beta chain was sequenced during a study of CD8+CD57+ T cells in acquired aplastic anemia. Study details: Average CD4+ read depth in healthy donors was 9.5 million to 13 million reads. The study, taken as a whole, reports: Shared by patients and controls, some 29 CD8+ CDR3s were abundant in patients. For CD8+ Simpson's diversity, patients and controls showed no significant difference.

Genomic DNA was employed as the template in profiling TCR beta VDJ and CDR3. Each CDR3 protein gets one entry after TCRdb re-called the reads with MiXCR. The table has around 230,000 distinct CDR3 sequences, approximately 57% seen once. Per germline, CDR1 SGDLS and CDR2 YYNGEE. Trimming shortened V by 4 bases and J by 11 bases, and 20 bases separated the two germline ends. This CDR3 has 14 residues. As regards this clonotype: The antigen remains unidentified.

The sequenced material came from sorted CD4+, CD8+, or CD8+CD57+ T cells (not recorded which) from PBMCs. The TCR comes from a human donor in good health. V is TRBV9 and J is TRBJ2-3, with D perhaps TRBD2 (6 bases). The CDR3 DNA is TGTGCCAGCAGCCCGGGCGGGACGGGGGATGAGCAGTATTTT. This codes for CASSPGGTGDEQYF. The entire variable domain, with the rest obtained from reference TRBV9 and TRBJ2-3, is as follows: DSGVTQTPKHLITATGQRVTLRCSPRSGDLSVYWYQQSLDQGLQFLIQYYNGEERAKGNILERFSAQQFPDLHSELNLSSLELGDSALYFCASSPGGTGDEQYFGPGTRLTVL.